This TCR beta chain was observed in a study of beta chain features in type 1 diabetes. Study details: All samples yielded 107,917,701 examined sorted cells.

The CDR3 consists of 14 residues. J was trimmed by 5 bases and V by 6 bases; bases with no gene match: 9. Germline V CDR1 and CDR2: SGDLS, YYNGEE. All of the isolated RNA was reverse transcribed, so expressed TCRB transcripts were sequenced. Only in-frame clones appear in the TCRdb table, and some are missing; sequencing was by immunoSEQ multiplex PCR. The sample has a few hundred thousand clones, 25% to 35% seen once. This TCR came from a man between 18 and 29 years old in good health. Sequencing was performed on naive CD4+ T cells from blood. The V gene is TRBV9, the J gene TRBJ1-1; 8 bases fit TRBD1. The CDR3 bases are TGTGCCAGCAACCGATGGACAGGGTCTACTGAAGCTTTCTTT. Protein: CASNRWTGSTEAFF.